This TCR beta chain appears in the sequencing data of a study of T cells after posttransplantation cyclophosphamide. Notes on this clone: Its target is unknown.

The CDR3 is made up of 15 amino acids. Control samples came 1 year after myeloablative marrow transplants with methotrexate plus calcineurin inhibitor. Study-wide points: Later post-transplant blood repertoires were often dominated by donor CD8+ memory clones. After PTCy, TRB diversity resembled that of CNI/methotrexate controls. Blood and skin or GI T cell repertoires showed limited TRB overlap.

Sequencing was performed with immunoSEQ multiplex PCR; in TCRdb, only in-frame clones are kept and a portion is missing. The data contain 21,000 or so clones, 65% to 90% of them seen just once; the ten biggest clones take up more than 2%. The specimen comprised PBMCs, sampled roughly a year after allogeneic stem cell transplant with calcineurin inhibitor and methotrexate. This chain links TRBV1 with TRBJ2-7; the listed D gene, TRBD2, was not tested against the DNA. TRBV1 is deemed a pseudogene. This clonotype was sampled from a female patient under 45 who received an allogeneic stem cell transplant from an unrelated donor, was CMV-positive, and had acute and chronic GVHD. Some T cells may be supplied by the graft donor. The CDR3 loop reads CTSSPVEAEEYEQYF. The CDR3 region has the DNA TGCACCAGCAGCCCCGTAGAGGCCGAGGAGTACGAGCAGTACTTC.